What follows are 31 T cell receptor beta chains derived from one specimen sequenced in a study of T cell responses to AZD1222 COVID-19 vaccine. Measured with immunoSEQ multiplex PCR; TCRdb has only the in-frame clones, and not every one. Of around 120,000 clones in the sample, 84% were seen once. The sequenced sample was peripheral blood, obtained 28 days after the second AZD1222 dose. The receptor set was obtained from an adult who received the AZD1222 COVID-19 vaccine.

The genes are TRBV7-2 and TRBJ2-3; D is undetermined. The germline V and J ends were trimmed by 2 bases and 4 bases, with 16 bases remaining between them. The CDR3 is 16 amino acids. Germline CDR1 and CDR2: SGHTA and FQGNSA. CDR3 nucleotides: TGTGCCAGCAGCTTAAGGTGGATGGGTGTCGCAGATACGCAGTATTTT. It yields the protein CASSLRWMGVADTQYF.

CDR3 region: CASSLDGRDQPQHF. In nucleotides, the CDR3 is TGCGCCAGCAGCTTGGATGGCAGGGATCAGCCCCAGCATTTT. This chain uses TRBV5-1 with TRBJ1-5; D is possibly TRBD1 (5 bases). Germline CDR1 is SGHRS and CDR2 is YFSETQ. The V and J ends lost 0 bases and 5 bases respectively, with 9 bases between them. This CDR3 has 14 residues.

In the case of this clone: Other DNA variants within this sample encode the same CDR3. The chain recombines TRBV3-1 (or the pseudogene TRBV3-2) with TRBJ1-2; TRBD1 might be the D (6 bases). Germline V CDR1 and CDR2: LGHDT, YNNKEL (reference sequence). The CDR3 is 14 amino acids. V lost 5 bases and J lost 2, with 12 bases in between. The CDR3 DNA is TGTGCCAGCAGCGAAGGACAGACAAACTATGGCTACACCTTC. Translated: CASSEGQTNYGYTF.

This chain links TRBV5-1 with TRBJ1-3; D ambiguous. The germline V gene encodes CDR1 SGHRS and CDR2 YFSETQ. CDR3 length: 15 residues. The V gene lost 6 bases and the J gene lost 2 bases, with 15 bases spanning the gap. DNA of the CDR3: TGCGCCAGCACCCCCACGGCGGACCCTGGAAACACCATATATTTT. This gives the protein CASTPTADPGNTIYF.

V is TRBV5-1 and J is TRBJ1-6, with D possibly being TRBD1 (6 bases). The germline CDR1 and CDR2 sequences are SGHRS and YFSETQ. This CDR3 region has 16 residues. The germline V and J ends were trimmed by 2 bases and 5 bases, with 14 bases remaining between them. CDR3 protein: CASSLMGAGDNSPLHF. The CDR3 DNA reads TGCGCCAGCAGCTTAATGGGGGCAGGGGATAATTCACCCCTCCACTTT.

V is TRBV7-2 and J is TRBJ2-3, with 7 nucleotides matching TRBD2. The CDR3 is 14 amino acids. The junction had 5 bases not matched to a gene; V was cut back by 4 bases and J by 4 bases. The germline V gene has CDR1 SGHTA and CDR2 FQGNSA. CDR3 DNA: TGTGCCAGCAGCTCACGACTAGCTGCAGATACGCAGTATTTT. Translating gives CASSSRLAADTQYF. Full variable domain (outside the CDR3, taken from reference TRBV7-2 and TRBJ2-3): GAGVSQSPSNKVTEKGKDVELRCDPISGHTALYWYRQSLGQGLEFLIYFQGNSAPDKSGLPSDRFSAERTGGSVSTLTIQRTQQEDSAVYLCASSSRLAADTQYFGPGTRLTVL.

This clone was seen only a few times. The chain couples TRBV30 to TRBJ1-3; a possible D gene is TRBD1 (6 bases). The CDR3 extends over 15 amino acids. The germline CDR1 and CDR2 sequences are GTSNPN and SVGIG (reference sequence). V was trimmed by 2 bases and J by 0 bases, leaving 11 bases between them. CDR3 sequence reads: CAWSPTGHSGNTIYF. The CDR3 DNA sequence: TGTGCCTGGAGTCCGACAGGACACTCTGGAAACACCATATATTTT.

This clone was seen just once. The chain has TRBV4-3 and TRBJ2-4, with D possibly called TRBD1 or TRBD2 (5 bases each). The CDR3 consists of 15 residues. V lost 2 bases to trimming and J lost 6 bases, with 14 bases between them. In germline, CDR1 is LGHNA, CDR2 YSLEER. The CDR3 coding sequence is TGCGCCAGCAGCCAACAGGGACCCCTAGGAAACATTCAGTACTTC. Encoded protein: CASSQQGPLGNIQYF.

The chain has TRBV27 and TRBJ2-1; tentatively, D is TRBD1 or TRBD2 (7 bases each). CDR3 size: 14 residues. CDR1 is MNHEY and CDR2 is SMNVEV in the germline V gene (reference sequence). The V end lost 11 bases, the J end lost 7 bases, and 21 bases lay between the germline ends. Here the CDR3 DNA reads TGTGCCGTCCGGCCGCAGGGGGGGGGAAATGAGCAGTTCTTC. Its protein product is CAVRPQGGGNEQFF.

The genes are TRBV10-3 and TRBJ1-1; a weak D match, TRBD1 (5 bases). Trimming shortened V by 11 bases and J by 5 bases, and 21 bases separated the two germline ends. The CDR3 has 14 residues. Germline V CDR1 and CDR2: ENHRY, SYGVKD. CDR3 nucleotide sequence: TGTGCCTCCGAAGGTGGAGGGACTAAGACTGAAGCTTTCTTT. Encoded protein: CASEGGGTKTEAFF.

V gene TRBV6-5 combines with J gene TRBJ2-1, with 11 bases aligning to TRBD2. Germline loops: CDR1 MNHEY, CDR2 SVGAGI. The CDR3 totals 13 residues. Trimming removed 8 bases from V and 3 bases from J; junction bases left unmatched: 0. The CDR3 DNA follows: TGTGCCAGCGGGACTAGCGGCTACAATGAGCAGTTCTTC. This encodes CASGTSGYNEQFF.

The CDR3: CASSLLQGNGGYTF. CDR3 DNA sequence: TGTGCCAGCAGCTTACTTCAGGGGAATGGAGGCTACACCTTC. This sequence joins TRBV6-2 or TRBV6-3 and TRBJ1-2; a weak D match, TRBD1 (6 bases). V lost 6 bases to trimming and J lost 8 bases, with 19 bases between them. Germline values: CDR1 MNHEY, CDR2 SVGEGT. This CDR3 spans 14 amino acids.

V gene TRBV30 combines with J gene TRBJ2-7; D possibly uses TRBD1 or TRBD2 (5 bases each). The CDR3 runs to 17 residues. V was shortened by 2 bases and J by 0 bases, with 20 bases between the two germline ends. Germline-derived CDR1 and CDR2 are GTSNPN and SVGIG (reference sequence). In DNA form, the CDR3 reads TGTGCCTGGAGTCCAGGGCGGTGGGGGAAGAGCTCCTACGAGCAGTACTTC. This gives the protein CAWSPGRWGKSSYEQYF.

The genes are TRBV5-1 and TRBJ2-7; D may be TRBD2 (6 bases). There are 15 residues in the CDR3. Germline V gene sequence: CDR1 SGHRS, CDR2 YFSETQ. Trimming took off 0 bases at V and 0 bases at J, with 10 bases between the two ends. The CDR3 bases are TGCGCCAGCAGCTTGGGACTAGGCCGCTCCTACGAGCAGTACTTC. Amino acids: CASSLGLGRSYEQYF.

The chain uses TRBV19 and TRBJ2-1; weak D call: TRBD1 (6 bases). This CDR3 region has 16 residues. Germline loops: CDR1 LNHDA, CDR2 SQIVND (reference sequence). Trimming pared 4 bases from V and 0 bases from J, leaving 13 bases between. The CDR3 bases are TGTGCCAGTAGTACCGCTACAGGGAGCTCCTACAATGAGCAGTTCTTC. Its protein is CASSTATGSSYNEQFF.

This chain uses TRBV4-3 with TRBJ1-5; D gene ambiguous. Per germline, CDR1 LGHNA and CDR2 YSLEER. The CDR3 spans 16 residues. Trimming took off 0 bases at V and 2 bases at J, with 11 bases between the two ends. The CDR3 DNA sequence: TGCGCCAGCAGCCAAGACGTGACGGGTGGCAATCAGCCCCAGCATTTT. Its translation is CASSQDVTGGNQPQHF.

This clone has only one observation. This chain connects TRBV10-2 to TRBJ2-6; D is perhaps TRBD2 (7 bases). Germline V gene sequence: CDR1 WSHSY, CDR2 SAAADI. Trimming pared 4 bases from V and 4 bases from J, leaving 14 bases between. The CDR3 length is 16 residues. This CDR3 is CASSVWEGTGANVLTF. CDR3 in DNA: TGCGCCAGCAGTGTGTGGGAGGGGACAGGGGCCAACGTCCTGACTTTC.

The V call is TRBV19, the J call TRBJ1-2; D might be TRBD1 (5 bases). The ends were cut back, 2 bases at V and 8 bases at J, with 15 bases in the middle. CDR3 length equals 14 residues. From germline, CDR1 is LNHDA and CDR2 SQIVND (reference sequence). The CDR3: CASSIFVGPTGYTF. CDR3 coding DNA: TGTGCCAGTAGTATATTCGTGGGGCCAACCGGCTACACCTTC. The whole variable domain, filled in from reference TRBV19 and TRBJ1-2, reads DGGITQSPKYLFRKEGQNVTLSCEQNLNHDAMYWYRQDPGQGLRLIYYSQIVNDFQKGDIAEGYSVSREKKESFPLTVTSAQKNPTAFYLCASSIFVGPTGYTFGSGTRLTVV.

CDR3 residues: CATSGDRGPYNEQFF. The DNA of the CDR3 is TGTGCCACCAGCGGCGACAGGGGCCCCTACAATGAGCAGTTCTTC. The chain combines TRBV15 with TRBJ2-1; TRBD1 agrees at 8 bases. Looked up from germline, CDR1 is LNHNV and CDR2 is YYDKDF (reference sequence). The CDR3 sequence is 15 residues long. The trim removed 5 bases at V and 2 bases at J, leaving 5 bases unmatched.

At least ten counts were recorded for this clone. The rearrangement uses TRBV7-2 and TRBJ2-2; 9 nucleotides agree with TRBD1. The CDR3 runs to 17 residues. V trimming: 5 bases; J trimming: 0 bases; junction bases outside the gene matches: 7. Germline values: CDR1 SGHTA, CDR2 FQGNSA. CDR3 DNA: TGTGCCAGCAGCCGGGACAGGGATAAGGCGAACACCGGGGAGCTGTTTTTT. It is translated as CASSRDRDKANTGELFF.

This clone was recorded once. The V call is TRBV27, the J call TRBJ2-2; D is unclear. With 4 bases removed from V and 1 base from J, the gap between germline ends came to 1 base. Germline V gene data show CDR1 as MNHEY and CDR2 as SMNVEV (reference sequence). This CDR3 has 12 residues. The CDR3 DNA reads TGTGCCAGCAGTTGGAACACCGGGGAGCTGTTTTTT. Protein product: CASSWNTGELFF.

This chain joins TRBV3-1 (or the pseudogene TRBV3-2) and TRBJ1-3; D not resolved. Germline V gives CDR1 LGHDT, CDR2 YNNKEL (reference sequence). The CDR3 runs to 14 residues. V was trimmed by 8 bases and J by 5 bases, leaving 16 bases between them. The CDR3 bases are TGTGCCAGCGTACACAGCGCGACCCGAAACACCATATATTTT. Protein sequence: CASVHSATRNTIYF.

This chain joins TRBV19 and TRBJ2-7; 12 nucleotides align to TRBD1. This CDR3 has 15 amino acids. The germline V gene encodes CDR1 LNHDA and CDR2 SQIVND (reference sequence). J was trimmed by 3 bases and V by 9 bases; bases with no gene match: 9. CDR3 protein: CASQPGQGAFYEQYF. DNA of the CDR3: TGTGCCAGCCAGCCGGGACAGGGGGCCTTCTACGAGCAGTACTTC.

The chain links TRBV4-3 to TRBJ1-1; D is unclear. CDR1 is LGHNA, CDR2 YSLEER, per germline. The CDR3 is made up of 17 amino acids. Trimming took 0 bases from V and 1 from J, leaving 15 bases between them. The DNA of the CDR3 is TGCGCCAGCAGCCAAGATTACCATAATCCAGGGAACACTGAAGCTTTCTTT. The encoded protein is CASSQDYHNPGNTEAFF.

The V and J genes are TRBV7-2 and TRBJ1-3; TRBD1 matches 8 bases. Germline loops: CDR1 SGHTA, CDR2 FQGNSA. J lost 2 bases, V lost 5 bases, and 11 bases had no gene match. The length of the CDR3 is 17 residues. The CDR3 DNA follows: TGTGCCAGCAGCCCTCTGGACAGGGCCAACACTGGAAACACCATATATTTT. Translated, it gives CASSPLDRANTGNTIYF.

Here the CDR3 DNA reads TGTGCCAGCAGCCCTCTACGACTAGCGGGGGAAGTGGGTGAGCAGTTCTTC. This codes for CASSPLRLAGEVGEQFF. The rearrangement links TRBV11-3 to TRBJ2-1; TRBD2 matches 12 bases. This CDR3 has 17 amino acids. Germline V CDR1 and CDR2: SGHNT, YENEEA. J lost 9 bases, V lost 5 bases, and 14 bases had no gene match.

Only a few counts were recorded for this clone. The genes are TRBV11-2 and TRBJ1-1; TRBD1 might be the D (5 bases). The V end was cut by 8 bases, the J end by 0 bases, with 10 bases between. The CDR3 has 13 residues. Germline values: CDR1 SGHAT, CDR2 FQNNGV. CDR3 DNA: TGTGCCAGCTGCAGGGCCTTGAACACTGAAGCTTTCTTT. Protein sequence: CASCRALNTEAFF.

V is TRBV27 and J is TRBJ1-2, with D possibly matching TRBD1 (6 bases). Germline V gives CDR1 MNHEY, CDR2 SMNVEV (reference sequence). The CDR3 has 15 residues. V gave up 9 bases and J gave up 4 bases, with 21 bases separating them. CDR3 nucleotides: TGTGCCAGTCGGAAAGGGGGGGGCTTCTTCTATGGCTACACCTTC. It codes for CASRKGGGFFYGYTF.

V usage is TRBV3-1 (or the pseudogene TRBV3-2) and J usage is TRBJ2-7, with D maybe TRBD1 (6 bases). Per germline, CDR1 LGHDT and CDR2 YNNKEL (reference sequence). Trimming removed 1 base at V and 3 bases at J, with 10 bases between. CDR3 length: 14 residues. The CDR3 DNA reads TGTGCCAGCAGCCAAGGACAGGTCTTCTACGAGCAGTACTTC. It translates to CASSQGQVFYEQYF.

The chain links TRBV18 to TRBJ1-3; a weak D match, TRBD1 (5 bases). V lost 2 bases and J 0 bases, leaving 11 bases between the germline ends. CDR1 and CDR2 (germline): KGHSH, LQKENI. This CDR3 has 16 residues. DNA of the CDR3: TGTGCCAGCTCACCAGGGGCACATACCTCTGGAAACACCATATATTTT. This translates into CASSPGAHTSGNTIYF.

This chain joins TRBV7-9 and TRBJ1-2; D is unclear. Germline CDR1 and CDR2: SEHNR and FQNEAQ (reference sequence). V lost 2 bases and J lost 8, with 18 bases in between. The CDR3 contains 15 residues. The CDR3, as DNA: TGTGCCAGCAGCTTAAATAAGGGCCTCCTCGAGGGCTACACCTTC. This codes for CASSLNKGLLEGYTF.